These T cell receptor beta chains were read from a single sample in a study of T-cell reconstitution after alpha-beta-depleted transplantation in children. TCRdb redid the calling of the PCR reads with MiXCR, one entry per CDR3 protein. The data hold about 18,000 distinct CDR3 sequences, with approximately 5.3% observed a single time. Sample: PBMCs, taken before TCRalphabeta/CD19-depleted stem cell transplant. Receptors were obtained from a boy aged 5-17 years with acute lymphoblastic leukemia, due to receive a stem cell transplant. Each CDR3 is given with its conserved first and last residue. The D gene is left open where the match is weak. Not all rows give a size; the values are once, few, many and, for expanded clones, a class.

V gene	J gene	D gene	clone size	CDR3 protein	CDR3 DNA
TRBV7-2	TRBJ2-2	-	many	CASSLGTGELFF	TGTGCCAGCAGCTTAGGCACCGGGGAGCTGTTTTTT
TRBV6-2/TRBV6-3	TRBJ2-7	TRBD2	-	CASSSRGGTRTYEQYF	TGTGCCAGCAGTTCCCGGGGGGGGACCCGTACCTACGAGCAGTACTTC
TRBV5-1	TRBJ1-2	-	many	CASSLYRDPGEGYTF	TGCGCCAGCAGCTTGTACCGGGATCCGGGAGAGGGCTACACCTTC
TRBV27	TRBJ2-7	-	many	CASSLIPGVYEQYF	TGTGCCAGCAGTTTGATTCCGGGGGTTTACGAGCAGTACTTC
TRBV10-1	TRBJ2-2	-	many	CASSPDRTGPRDTGELFF	TGCGCCAGCAGTCCGGACAGAACGGGACCTCGGGACACCGGGGAGCTGTTTTTT
TRBV6-5	TRBJ1-4	-	many	CASSPTGVPEKLFF	TGTGCCAGCAGTCCCACGGGGGTACCCGAAAAACTGTTTTTT
TRBV6-5	TRBJ2-1	TRBD2	medium-sized	CASSFQGLAGYNEQFF	TGTGCCAGCAGTTTTCAGGGACTAGCGGGATACAATGAGCAGTTCTTC
TRBV7-9	TRBJ2-2	-	many	CASSLAIMERTGELFF	TGTGCCAGCAGCTTAGCGATTATGGAAAGGACCGGGGAGCTGTTTTTT
TRBV28	TRBJ1-2	TRBD1	many	CASSFWTGGYGYTF	TGTGCCAGCAGTTTCTGGACAGGGGGCTATGGCTACACCTTC
TRBV7-9	TRBJ1-1	TRBD1	many	CASRPPSGTDLEAFF	TGTGCCAGCAGACCCCCCTCCGGGACAGACCTTGAAGCTTTCTTT
TRBV7-2	TRBJ1-5	-	many	CASSGTQGRSQHF	TGTGCCAGCAGCGGGACCCAGGGGCGGTCCCAGCATTTT
TRBV4-1	TRBJ1-1	-	many	CASSQEGLNTEAFF	TGCGCCAGCAGCCAAGAAGGGCTGAACACTGAAGCTTTCTTT
TRBV6-1	TRBJ2-6	-	many	CASSGGPGANVLTF	TGTGCCAGCAGTGGAGGTCCTGGGGCCAACGTCCTGACTTTC
TRBV7-8	TRBJ2-2	TRBD1	many	CASSFYSGTGGIGELFF	TGTGCCAGCAGCTTCTACTCCGGGACAGGGGGAATCGGGGAGCTGTTTTTT
TRBV7-8	TRBJ1-2	-	many	CASSTPGESYGYTF	TGTGCCAGCAGCACCCCGGGGGAGAGCTATGGCTACACCTTC
TRBV20-1	TRBJ2-3	-	many	CSANDRLGTSTDTQYF	TGCAGTGCAAACGATAGACTGGGGACTAGCACAGATACGCAGTATTTT
TRBV5-8	TRBJ2-7	TRBD1	-	CASGPGGTGLSEQYF	TGTGCCAGCGGCCCTGGGGGGACAGGGCTTTCCGAGCAGTACTTC
TRBV7-9	TRBJ2-7	TRBD1	many	CASSYGQGTYEQYF	TGTGCCAGCAGCTATGGACAGGGGACCTACGAGCAGTACTTC
TRBV6-2/TRBV6-3	TRBJ2-7	TRBD2	many	CASGGTSPYEQYF	TGTGCCAGCGGCGGGACTAGCCCCTACGAGCAGTACTTC
TRBV7-2	TRBJ1-3	-	many	CASSETGPSGNTIYF	TGTGCCAGCAGCGAAACGGGACCATCTGGAAACACCATATATTTT
TRBV28	TRBJ2-3	TRBD1	many	CASSLMTGGSTDTQYF	TGTGCCAGCAGTTTAATGACAGGGGGCAGCACAGATACGCAGTATTTT
TRBV29-1	TRBJ2-4	TRBD1	many	CSVAAGTGNIQYF	TGCAGCGTCGCCGCCGGGACAGGGAACATTCAGTACTTC